What follows describes a single T cell receptor beta chain. Data came from immunoSEQ multiplex PCR; TCRdb stores just in-frame clones and leaves some out. In the table there are over 100,000 clones, around four fifths of which are singletons. Deletions cut 2 bases from V and 7 bases from J, with 9 bases between. Germline V gene sequence: CDR1 SEHNR, CDR2 FQNEAQ (reference sequence). This CDR3 has 14 residues. The data derive from a study of blood T cell repertoires in COVID-19. The sequencing input was peripheral blood. The TCR was taken from a man in his sixties or seventies with acute or convalescent COVID-19. The chain links TRBV7-9 to TRBJ1-6; D unresolved. CDR3 DNA sequence: TGTGCCAGCAGCTTATCCCAACGGAATTCACCCCTCCACTTT. Translated, it gives CASSLSQRNSPLHF.